This entry describes one T cell receptor (beta chain). Its antigen is not identified. The CDR3 runs 12 residues. Between the trimmed V and J ends, which lost 1 base and 8 bases, there was a span of 8 bases. Germline V gene lookup returns CDR1 SGHTA and CDR2 FQGNSA. The record originates from a study of T cells after yellow fever vaccination. General study findings and limits: Subsequent to the booster, the majority of primary-vaccination clones reappeared (96% CD4, about 90% CD8). Clonotype sharing between CD4 and CD8 compartments was small.

TCRdb reanalysed the 5' RACE reads using MiXCR and keeps one entry per CDR3 protein. This sample has about 260,000 distinct CDR3 sequences, with 13% found just once. This TCR derives from a man aged 30 to 39 who received the YFV17D yellow fever vaccine. V is TRBV7-2 and J is TRBJ1-2; D gene uncertain. Sequencing used CD4+ T cells sorted from PBMCs, obtained 45 days after the yellow fever booster vaccination. CDR3 nucleotides: TGTGCCAGCAGCTTAGGGGTGGAAGGCTACACCTTC. Translated: CASSLGVEGYTF.